The next 31 T cell receptor beta chains were all read from a single sample in a study of patients and donors after allogeneic stem cell transplantation. TCRdb processed the RT-PCR reads anew with MiXCR; each CDR3 protein has one entry. The sample yields about a million distinct CDR3 sequences, around 17% seen once. The sequencing input was blood, either unsorted or a sorted T cell fraction (not recorded which). These receptors were collected from a human donor who was either an allogeneic HSCT recipient or a stem cell or donor lymphocyte infusion donor (not recorded which). It is not recorded whose cells these are; they may come from a transplant donor.

The chain couples TRBV27 to TRBJ2-5; maybe TRBD1 (6 bases). The CDR3 has 17 residues. The germline V and J ends were trimmed by 2 bases and 3 bases, with 19 bases remaining between them. CDR1 MNHEY and CDR2 SMNVEV come from the germline V gene (reference sequence). The CDR3 DNA is TGTGCCAGCAGTTTAAGAAGGACAGCCAAACGGGAAGAGACCCAGTACTTC. Translating gives CASSLRRTAKREETQYF.

DNA of the CDR3: TGTGCCAGCAGTTACAGGGAAGGGCGGACGGTGTCTACTAATGAAAAACTGTTTTTT. It is translated as CASSYREGRTVSTNEKLFF. V gene TRBV6-2 or TRBV6-3 combines with J gene TRBJ1-4, with D unresolved. V was shortened by 2 bases and J by 2 bases, with 21 bases between the two germline ends. CDR1 and CDR2 (germline): MNHEY, SVGEGT. The CDR3 totals 19 residues.

The chain is built from TRBV13 and TRBJ1-1; the D gene is possibly TRBD1 (5 bases). CDR3 length: 14 amino acids. Between the trimmed V and J ends, which lost 3 bases and 6 bases, there was a span of 14 bases. The germline gives CDR1 PRHDT, CDR2 FYEKMQ (reference sequence). CDR3 DNA sequence: TGTGCCAGCAGCTTCGGGGGGGAAGAAGCTGAAGCTTTCTTT. This codes for CASSFGGEEAEAFF.

This clonotype has only a few counts. The chain recombines TRBV20-1 with TRBJ2-1; TRBD2 matches 9 bases. J lost 3 bases, V lost 3 bases, and 12 bases had no gene match. This CDR3 contains 17 residues. Per germline, CDR1 DFQATT and CDR2 SNEGSKA (reference sequence). The CDR3 DNA follows: TGCAGTGCTAGTCGGGGGCGGGGACTAGCTGTCTACAATGAGCAGTTCTTC. Translating gives CSASRGRGLAVYNEQFF.

This clonotype was seen ten or more times. V usage is TRBV29-1 and J usage is TRBJ2-7, with D perhaps matching TRBD1 (5 bases). There are 11 residues in the CDR3. Deletions cut 2 bases from V and 3 bases from J, with 5 bases between. The germline gives CDR1 SQVTM, CDR2 ANQGSEA. For the CDR3, the DNA is TGCAGCGTTGAACAGGGCTACGAGCAGTACTTC. Its translation is CSVEQGYEQYF.

A few counts support this clonotype. The chain links TRBV28 to TRBJ1-6; TRBD1 aligns across 8 bases. Germline-derived CDR1 and CDR2 are MDHEN and SYDVKM. The V segment lost 2 bases and the J segment 7 bases; nucleotides outside the gene matches: 4. This CDR3 is built from 15 residues. The CDR3 DNA reads TGTGCCAGCAGTTTACGGACAGGGATAAATTCACCCCTCCACTTT. This translates into CASSLRTGINSPLHF.

The chain combines TRBV6-4 with TRBJ1-6, with unresolved D. Germline V CDR1 and CDR2: MRHNA, SNTAGT. Trimming stripped 3 bases from V and 10 bases from J, with 13 bases between. The CDR3 consists of 14 residues. The CDR3 reads CASSDEGSGSPLHF. CDR3 in DNA: TGTGCCAGCAGTGATGAAGGGAGCGGCTCACCCCTCCACTTT.

The V gene is TRBV20-1, the J gene TRBJ2-1; 8 bases line up with TRBD2. Germline lookup yields CDR1 DFQATT and CDR2 SNEGSKA (reference sequence). The CDR3 is 15 residues long. Trimming at V came to 2 bases and at J to 5 bases, leaving 8 bases not matched to a gene. DNA for the CDR3: TGCAGTGCTAGACCTGTAGCGGGGCCAAACAATGAGCAGTTCTTC. This codes for CSARPVAGPNNEQFF.

This chain uses TRBV20-1 with TRBJ2-2; D ambiguous. Trimming stripped 0 bases from V and 1 base from J, with 9 bases between. This CDR3 is built from 15 residues. Germline V gene sequence: CDR1 DFQATT, CDR2 SNEGSKA (reference sequence). The CDR3 here is CSAREAARNTGELFF. CDR3 nucleotides: TGCAGTGCTAGAGAGGCAGCAAGGAACACCGGGGAGCTGTTTTTT.

This sequence joins TRBV12-3 or TRBV12-4 and TRBJ1-5; D call uncertain. CDR3 size: 13 residues. V lost 3 bases and J 5 bases, leaving 8 bases between the germline ends. CDR3 nucleotide sequence: TGTGCCAGCAGTTTTATCTCGGATCAGCCCCAGCATTTT. Amino acid sequence: CASSFISDQPQHF.

The rearrangement links TRBV2 to TRBJ2-2; the D call may be TRBD1 or TRBD2 (5 bases each). From germline, CDR1 is SNHLY and CDR2 FYNNEI. CDR3 length: 12 residues. The V and J ends lost 6 bases and 6 bases respectively, with 8 bases between them. The CDR3 DNA sequence: TGTGCCAGCAGGAGGGGTCCCGGGGAGCTGTTTTTT. This codes for CASRRGPGELFF.

This clonotype was found a few times. The J gene is TRBJ2-5, the V gene TRBV10-3, with D possibly TRBD2 on 5 matching bases. V lost 0 bases and J 4 bases, leaving 15 bases between the germline ends. The CDR3 has 16 amino acids. CDR1 and CDR2 (germline): ENHRY, SYGVKD. As DNA, the CDR3 is TGTGCCATCAGTGAGTCGACTCTACTAGTGGGAGAGACCCAGTACTTC. It codes for CAISESTLLVGETQYF.

This clonotype was detected a few times. The chain employs TRBV5-5 and TRBJ2-3, with 7 bases identical to TRBD2. CDR1 is SGHKS, CDR2 YYEKEE, per germline (reference sequence). The CDR3 loop spans 15 amino acids. The V and J ends lost 4 bases and 3 bases, in that order; junction bases with no gene match: 8. Here the CDR3 DNA reads TGTGCCAGCAGCGATTCCGGCGGGAGTACAGATACGCAGTATTTT. Protein product: CASSDSGGSTDTQYF.

The chain is built from TRBV5-1 and TRBJ2-5; 9 positions agree with TRBD2. The junction had 4 bases not matched to a gene; V was cut back by 2 bases and J by 2 bases. CDR3 size: 15 residues. The germline V gene encodes CDR1 SGHRS and CDR2 YFSETQ. CDR3 nucleotides: TGCGCCAGCAGCTTTAGCGGGGGCCTACAAGAGACCCAGTACTTC. Its translation is CASSFSGGLQETQYF.

The chain combines TRBV7-2 with TRBJ2-7; D uncertain. This CDR3 region has 14 residues. From germline, CDR1 is SGHTA and CDR2 FQGNSA. Trimming left V 4 bases short and J 2 bases short, with 12 bases between. CDR3 residues: CASSSRTVPYEQYF. DNA for the CDR3: TGTGCCAGCAGCTCCCGGACGGTTCCCTACGAGCAGTACTTC. The entire variable domain, with the rest obtained from reference TRBV7-2 and TRBJ2-7, is as follows: GAGVSQSPSNKVTEKGKDVELRCDPISGHTALYWYRQSLGQGLEFLIYFQGNSAPDKSGLPSDRFSAERTGGSVSTLTIQRTQQEDSAVYLCASSSRTVPYEQYFGPGTRLTVT.

The chain is built from TRBV6-5 and TRBJ2-5; the D is unclear. With 2 bases removed from V and 5 bases from J, the gap between germline ends came to 18 bases. This CDR3 is built from 16 residues. Germline CDR1 and CDR2: MNHEY and SVGAGI. CDR3 bases: TGTGCCAGCAGTTACCGACCGACTTCAGGAACGGAGACCCAGTACTTC. Translated, it gives CASSYRPTSGTETQYF.

This clonotype appeared a few times. The chain has TRBV12-3 or TRBV12-4 and TRBJ1-3; a weak D match, TRBD1 (5 bases). Trimming removed 6 bases at V and 1 base at J, with 10 bases between. The CDR3 covers 14 residues. The CDR3 DNA is TGTGCCAGCAGCAGGGTTAGGTCTGGAAACACCATATATTTT. Amino acids: CASSRVRSGNTIYF.

This clonotype was seen only a few times. The genes are TRBV4-3 and TRBJ2-2; 12 positions match TRBD1. CDR1 LGHNA and CDR2 YSLEER come from the germline V gene. The V and J ends lost 1 base and 2 bases, in that order; junction bases with no gene match: 8. The CDR3 has 19 amino acids. The CDR3 DNA follows: TGCGCCAGCAGCCAAGGATGGGCCGGGACAGGGGGCAACACCGGGGAGCTGTTTTTT. Translating gives CASSQGWAGTGGNTGELFF.

This clonotype has more than one count but fewer than ten. The rearrangement uses TRBV5-1 and TRBJ2-7; no clear D. The CDR3 is 15 residues long. Germline lookup yields CDR1 SGHRS and CDR2 YFSETQ. The V end was cut by 4 bases, the J end by 2 bases, with 16 bases between. CDR3 sequence reads: CASSHEGRTAYEQYF. The CDR3 bases are TGCGCCAGCAGCCACGAAGGAAGGACGGCCTACGAGCAGTACTTC.

This clonotype was observed a few times. CDR3: CASSYSFLAGANEQFF. The CDR3 region has the DNA TGTGCCAGCAGTTACTCGTTCCTAGCGGGGGCCAATGAGCAGTTCTTC. The V gene is TRBV6-2 or TRBV6-3, the J gene TRBJ2-1; 10 bases agree with TRBD2. The CDR3 is 16 residues long. The germline V gene encodes CDR1 MNHEY and CDR2 SVGEGT. V trimming: 0 bases; J trimming: 6 bases; junction bases outside the gene matches: 5.

V and J are TRBV12-3 or TRBV12-4 and TRBJ1-2; D perhaps matches TRBD1 (6 bases). The CDR3 covers 14 residues. The V gene lost 2 bases and the J gene lost 10 bases, with 17 bases spanning the gap. The CDR3 nucleotides read TGTGCCAGCAGTTTACTACAGGGTATCCATGACTACACCTTC. Its protein product is CASSLLQGIHDYTF.

The chain links TRBV7-8 to TRBJ1-2; D unresolved. V lost 4 bases to trimming and J lost 4 bases, with 10 bases between them. Germline V gene data show CDR1 as SGHVS and CDR2 as FQNEAQ. CDR3 size: 13 residues. The CDR3 nucleotides read TGTGCCAGCAGCTCGGAGGTGGTCTATGGCTACACCTTC. It encodes CASSSEVVYGYTF. The whole variable domain, remainder taken from reference TRBV7-8 and TRBJ1-2, is GAGVSQSPRYKVAKRGQDVALRCDPISGHVSLFWYQQALGQGPEFLTYFQNEAQLDKSGLPSDRFFAERPEGSVSTLKIQRTQQEDSAVYLCASSSEVVYGYTFGSGTRLTVV.

V and J are TRBV19 and TRBJ1-1; no clear D gene. V was clipped by 5 bases and J by 6 bases, with 13 bases between them. The CDR3 extends over 13 amino acids. CDR1 is LNHDA and CDR2 is SQIVND in the germline V gene (reference sequence). CDR3 residues: CASSLLGEAEAFF. CDR3 in DNA: TGTGCCAGTAGTTTACTAGGTGAGGCTGAAGCTTTCTTT.

A few counts support this clonotype. The chain joins TRBV5-1 to TRBJ1-5; no definite D call. From germline, CDR1 is SGHRS and CDR2 YFSETQ. V dropped 1 base and J dropped 8 bases, with 13 bases sitting between them. The CDR3 runs to 14 residues. Here the CDR3 DNA reads TGCGCCAGCAGCTTGCGCGGGCGCGGGGAGCCCCAGCATTTT. Its protein product is CASSLRGRGEPQHF.

In this sample, this clonotype turned up once. The chain has TRBV7-9 and TRBJ1-5, with 7 bases fitting TRBD1. After removal of 5 bases from V and 4 bases from J, the junction contained 8 bases not matched to a gene. The germline V gene has CDR1 SEHNR and CDR2 FQNEAQ (reference sequence). CDR3 length: 15 amino acids. The CDR3 nucleotides read TGTGCCAGCAGCCCAACAACAGGGGATAATCAGCCCCAGCATTTT. Protein: CASSPTTGDNQPQHF.

V usage is TRBV28 and J usage is TRBJ2-3; 9 bases agree with TRBD1. J was trimmed by 2 bases and V by 7 bases; bases with no gene match: 10. CDR1 is MDHEN and CDR2 is SYDVKM in the germline V gene. The CDR3 runs 16 residues. The CDR3 protein is CASTPWGQGHTDTQYF. CDR3 nucleotides: TGTGCCAGCACCCCATGGGGACAGGGACACACAGATACGCAGTATTTT.

V is TRBV7-9 and J is TRBJ1-2; D unresolved. The V gene's germline CDR1 is SEHNR and CDR2 FQNEAQ (reference sequence). V was cut by 2 bases and J by 8 bases, with 9 bases left in between. This CDR3 is 12 amino acids long. As DNA, the CDR3 is TGTGCCAGCAGCTTAAGTGAGGTCGGCTACACCTTC. As protein: CASSLSEVGYTF.

This chain links TRBV4-2 with TRBJ1-1; TRBD1 agrees at 7 bases. Germline loops: CDR1 LGHNA, CDR2 YNFKEQ. The CDR3 length is 16 residues. Germline trimming cut 0 bases from V and 6 bases from J; bases unmatched to any gene: 10. CDR3 loop: CASSQDPTGKVAEAFF. The CDR3 DNA reads TGTGCCAGCAGCCAAGATCCGACAGGGAAAGTCGCTGAAGCTTTCTTT.

V and J are TRBV4-1 and TRBJ1-2, with D possibly matching TRBD1 (5 bases). CDR3 length: 13 amino acids. Germline loops: CDR1 MGHRA, CDR2 YSYEKL. The V end lost 5 bases, the J end lost 0 bases, and 7 bases lay between the germline ends. The CDR3 nucleotides are TGCGCCAGCAGCGGACACCCTAACTATGGCTACACCTTC. It specifies CASSGHPNYGYTF.

The CDR3 reads CASSYEGAMLNEQFF. DNA for the CDR3: TGTGCCAGCAGTTACGAGGGGGCAATGCTTAATGAGCAGTTCTTC. The V and J genes are TRBV6-5 and TRBJ2-1, with 7 bases identical to TRBD1. After removal of 2 bases from V and 7 bases from J, the junction contained 8 bases not matched to a gene. There are 15 residues in the CDR3. Germline V lookup: CDR1 MNHEY, CDR2 SVGAGI.

The chain carries TRBV5-1 and TRBJ2-2, with TRBD2 matching over 9 bases. This CDR3 contains 17 residues. The ends lost 1 base at V and 3 bases at J; junction bases unmatched: 7. Looked up from germline, CDR1 is SGHRS and CDR2 is YFSETQ. The DNA of the CDR3 is TGCGCCAGCAGCTTGTTTCTGCGGGGGGGTTACACCGGGGAGCTGTTTTTT. This translates into CASSLFLRGGYTGELFF.